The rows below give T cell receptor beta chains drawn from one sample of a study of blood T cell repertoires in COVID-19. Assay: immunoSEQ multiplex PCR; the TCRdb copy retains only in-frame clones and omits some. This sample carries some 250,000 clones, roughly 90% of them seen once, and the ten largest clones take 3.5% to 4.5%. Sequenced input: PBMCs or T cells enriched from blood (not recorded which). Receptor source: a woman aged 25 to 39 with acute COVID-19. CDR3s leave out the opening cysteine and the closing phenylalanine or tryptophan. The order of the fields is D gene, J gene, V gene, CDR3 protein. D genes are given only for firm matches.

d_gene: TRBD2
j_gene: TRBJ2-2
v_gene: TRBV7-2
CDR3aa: ASSPSPGPSGSNTGELF

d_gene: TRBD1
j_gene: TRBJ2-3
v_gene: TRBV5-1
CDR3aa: ASSFPTGGTDTQY

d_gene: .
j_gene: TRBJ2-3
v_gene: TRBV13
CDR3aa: ASSLGGRTAITDTQY

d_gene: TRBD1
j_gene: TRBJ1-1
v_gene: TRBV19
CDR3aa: ASIRTGTIRNTEAF

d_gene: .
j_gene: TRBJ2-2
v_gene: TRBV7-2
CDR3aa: ASSLRAGAYTGELF

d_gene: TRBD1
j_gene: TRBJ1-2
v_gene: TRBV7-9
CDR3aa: ASSLQGYDYGYT

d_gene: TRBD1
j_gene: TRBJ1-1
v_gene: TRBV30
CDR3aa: AWKWADRGNTEAF

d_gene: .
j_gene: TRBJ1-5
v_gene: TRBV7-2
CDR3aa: ASSFVYQPQH

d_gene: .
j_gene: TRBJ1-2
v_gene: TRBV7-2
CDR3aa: ASSLQWGANYGYT

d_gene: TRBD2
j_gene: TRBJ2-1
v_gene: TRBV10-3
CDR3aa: AIGQRGAPDEQF

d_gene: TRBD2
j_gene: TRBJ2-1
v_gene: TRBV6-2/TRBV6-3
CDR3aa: ASSGLAGVPTQF

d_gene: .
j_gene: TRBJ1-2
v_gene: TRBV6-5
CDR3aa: ASSYDRGGYT

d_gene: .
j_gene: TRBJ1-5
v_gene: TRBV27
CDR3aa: ASSLLAGNQPQH

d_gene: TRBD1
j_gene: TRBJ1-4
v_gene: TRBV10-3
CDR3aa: AISESGQGALTNEKLF

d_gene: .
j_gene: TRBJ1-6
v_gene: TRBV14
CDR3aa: ASSQALQGSPLH

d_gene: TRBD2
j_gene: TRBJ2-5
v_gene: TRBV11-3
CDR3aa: ASSTRTSGGAKETQY

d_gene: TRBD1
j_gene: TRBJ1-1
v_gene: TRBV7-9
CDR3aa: ASSPGDSTKPF

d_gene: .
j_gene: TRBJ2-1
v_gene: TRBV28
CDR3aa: ASSLAGFSYNEQF

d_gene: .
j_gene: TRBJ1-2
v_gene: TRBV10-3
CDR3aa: AISGEGPAHT

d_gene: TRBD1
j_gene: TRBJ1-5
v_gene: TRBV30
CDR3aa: AWSAPPRGGSSNQPQH

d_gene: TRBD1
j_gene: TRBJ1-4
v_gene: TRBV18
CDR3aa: ASSPRTGGEKLF

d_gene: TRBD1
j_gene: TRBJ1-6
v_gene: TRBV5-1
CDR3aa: ASSLAGGGNSPLH

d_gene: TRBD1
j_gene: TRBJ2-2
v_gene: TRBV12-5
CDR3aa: ASGPGKGLDRGVDGELF

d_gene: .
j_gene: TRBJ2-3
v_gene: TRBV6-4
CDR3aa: ASRHTGEVTDTQY

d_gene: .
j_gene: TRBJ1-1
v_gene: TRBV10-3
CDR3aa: AIRDRSSHTEAF

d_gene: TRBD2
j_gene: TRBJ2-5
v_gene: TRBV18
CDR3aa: ASRISSGGETQY

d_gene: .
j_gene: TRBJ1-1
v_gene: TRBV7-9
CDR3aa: ANSGQYNTEAF

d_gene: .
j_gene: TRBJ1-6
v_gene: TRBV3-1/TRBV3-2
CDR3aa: ASSRRANPLLH

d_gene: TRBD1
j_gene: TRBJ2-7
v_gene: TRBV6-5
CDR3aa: ASSHPGTAYEQY

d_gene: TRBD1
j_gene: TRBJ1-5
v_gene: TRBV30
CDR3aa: AWGFTGVGPQH

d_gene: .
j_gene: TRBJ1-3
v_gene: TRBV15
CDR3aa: ATSRDQDLSGNTIY

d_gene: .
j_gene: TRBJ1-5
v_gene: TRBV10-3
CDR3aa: AISELREQPQH

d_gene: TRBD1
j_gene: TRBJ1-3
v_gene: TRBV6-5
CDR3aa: ASSYRQGALGNTIY

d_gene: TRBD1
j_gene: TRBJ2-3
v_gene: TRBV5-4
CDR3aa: ASTTDRGQKY

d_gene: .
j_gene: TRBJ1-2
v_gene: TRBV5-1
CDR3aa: ASSLELLGNYGYT

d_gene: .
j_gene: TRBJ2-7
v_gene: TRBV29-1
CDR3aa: SEEGQTYEQY

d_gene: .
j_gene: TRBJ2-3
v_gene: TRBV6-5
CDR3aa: ASRLDRWADTQY

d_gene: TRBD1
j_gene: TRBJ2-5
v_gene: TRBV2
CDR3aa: ASSWTGGSQETQY

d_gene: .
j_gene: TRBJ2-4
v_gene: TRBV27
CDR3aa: ASSLSSTGLDIQY

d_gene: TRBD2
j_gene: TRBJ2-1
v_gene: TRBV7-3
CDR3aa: ASSLSGGPYNEQF

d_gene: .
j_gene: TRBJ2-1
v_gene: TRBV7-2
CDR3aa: ASSLVIWGPGNEQF

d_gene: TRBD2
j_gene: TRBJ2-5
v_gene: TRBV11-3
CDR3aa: ASSLEAGEAQY

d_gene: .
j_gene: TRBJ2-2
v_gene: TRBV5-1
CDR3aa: ASSLVRLPSGELF

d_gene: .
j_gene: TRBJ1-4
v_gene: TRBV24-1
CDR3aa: ATSDRENEKLF

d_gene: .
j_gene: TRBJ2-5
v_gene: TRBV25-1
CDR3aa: ASSEWQGNVETQY

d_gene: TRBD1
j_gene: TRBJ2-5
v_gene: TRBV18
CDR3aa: ASSHRQGQETQY

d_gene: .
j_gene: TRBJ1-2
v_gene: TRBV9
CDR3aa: ASSAPGNYGYT

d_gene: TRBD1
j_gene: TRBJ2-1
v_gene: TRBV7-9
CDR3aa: ASSLRQGADYNEQF

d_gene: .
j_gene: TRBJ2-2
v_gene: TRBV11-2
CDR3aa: ASSLTRTGELF

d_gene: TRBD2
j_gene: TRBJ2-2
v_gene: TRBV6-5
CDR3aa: ASGGELQNTGELF

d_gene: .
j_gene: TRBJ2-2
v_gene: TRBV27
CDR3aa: ASSLSGLNTGELF

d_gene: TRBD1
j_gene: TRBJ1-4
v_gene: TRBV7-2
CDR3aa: ASSLDRGSEKLF

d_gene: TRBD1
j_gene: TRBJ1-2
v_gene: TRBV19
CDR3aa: ASSPGQGSIGYT